The TCR beta chain under discussion was sequenced for a study of blood T cells in healthy people across ages. Then a second PCR, running roughly 7 to 11 cycles, was carried out with a sample-barcoded 5' primer and a J-beta primer mix. A template-switch adaptor with 12 random nucleotides tagged each cDNA molecule. All samples yielded 3 million or more CDR3-containing paired-end reads. TCRdb called the 5' RACE reads again in MiXCR, with one record for every CDR3 protein. The table records 2 million or so distinct CDR3 sequences, about 50% of them present only once. With 6 bases clipped from V and 2 bases from J, the junction kept 3 bases outside the gene matches. CDR3 length: 15 amino acids. Germline V gene sequence: CDR1 MNHEY, CDR2 SMNVEV (reference sequence). This clonotype was picked up many times.

The genes are TRBV27 and TRBJ2-3; 12 bases line up with TRBD2. The receptor was derived from a woman aged 40 to 55 in good health. Sequences were obtained from blood. The CDR3 nucleotides read TGTGCCAGCAGCTCTAGCGGGGGGGTCACAGATACGCAGTATTTT. It specifies CASSSSGGVTDTQYF.